The sequence of this T cell receptor (beta chain) was determined in a study of cytomegalovirus exposure and HLA in healthy donors. Regarding the study as a whole: Some highly shared sequence variants likely arose as a pipeline artifact.

Primers included in the PCR were 60 Vbeta and 13 Jbeta primers. Assay used: immunoSEQ multiplex PCR; TCRdb lists only in-frame clones, some missing. The sample consists of 200,000 or so clones, approximately 85% of them appearing once. This CDR3 region has 13 residues. CDR1 and CDR2 from the germline V gene are MGHRA and YSYEKL. V lost 5 bases, J lost 5 bases, and 13 bases lay in between. About this clone: Its target is unknown.

The sequence was collected from a woman between 45 and 60 years old in good health and CMV-seropositive. The chain combines TRBV4-1 with TRBJ2-7, with D tentatively TRBD1 (6 bases). Sequenced material: PBMCs. The CDR3 here is CASSFGQSNEQYF. The CDR3 region has the DNA TGCGCCAGCAGCTTCGGACAGTCTAACGAGCAGTACTTC.